This TCR beta chain was recovered during a study of CD8+ T cells in alopecia areata. The investigators collected lesional scalp punch biopsies and peripheral blood from alopecia areata patients. In the case of this clone: Its specificity is unknown.

The CDR3 covers 13 residues. The germline CDR1 and CDR2 sequences are SEHNR and FQNEAQ (reference sequence). RNA was isolated and reverse transcribed to cDNA, the sequencing template. The table came from immunoSEQ multiplex PCR; TCRdb's copy has only in-frame clones and leaves some out. This sample has 140,000 to 150,000 clones, with 85% to 90% found just once. General study findings and limits: Lesional tissue from the scalp (especially in alopecia totalis/universalis) showed higher clonality than normal scalp.

The J gene is TRBJ2-5, the V gene TRBV7-9; 8 nucleotides line up with TRBD1. TRBJ2-7 matches the DNA end more closely, so the J call is doubtful. This clonotype was sampled from a human donor with alopecia areata. The starting material was CD8+ T cells sorted from blood, obtained at week 0. CDR3 in amino acids: CASSIGQGFEQYF. DNA for the CDR3: TGTGCCAGCAGCATAGGACAGGGATTCGAGCAGTACTTC.